This is a list of T cell receptor beta chains from one sample in a study of blood T cell repertoires in COVID-19. TCRdb keeps only in-frame clones here, not all; method: immunoSEQ multiplex PCR. The sample contains 150,000 to 160,000 clones, 84% of which appear only once. The sample comprised peripheral blood. The receptor set was obtained from a woman aged 45-60 years with acute or convalescent COVID-19. The CDR3 runs from the conserved cysteine through the conserved F or W. D genes are given only for firm matches. Size tells how often a clone was seen (once, few, many) or the class of an expanded clone, and some rows leave it out.

size	V	J	D	DNA	CDR3
.	TRBV28	TRBJ1-2	TRBD1	TGTGCCAGCAGTTTAGACAGGGGGTTTATAATCGGCTACACCTTC	CASSLDRGFIIGYTF
.	TRBV7-2	TRBJ2-3	TRBD2	TGTGCCAGCAGCTTATCGGGGACTAGCGGGATTGATACGCAGTATTTT	CASSLSGTSGIDTQYF
.	TRBV7-2	TRBJ2-1	TRBD2	TGTGCCAGCAGCTTAGCATCAGAGCGGGAGGAACGGTTCTTC	CASSLASEREERFF
.	TRBV27	TRBJ1-2	TRBD1	TGTGCCAGCAGACGGACAGGGGGTTTAAGCTATGGCTACACCTTC	CASRRTGGLSYGYTF
.	TRBV4-2	TRBJ1-1	.	TGTGCCAGCAGCCAAGATGGGCATACGGACACTGAAGCTTTCTTT	CASSQDGHTDTEAFF
few	TRBV7-8	TRBJ2-2	TRBD1	TGTGCCAGCAGCAACAGGGGGACCGGGGAGCTGTTTTTT	CASSNRGTGELFF
.	TRBV4-2	TRBJ2-3	TRBD2	TGTGCCAGCAGCCAACCCGGACTAGCGGGGGGCCTCACAGATACGCAGTATTTT	CASSQPGLAGGLTDTQYF
.	TRBV5-4	TRBJ2-6	.	TGTGCCAGCAGCCCCCCCCTTAACTCTGGGGCCAACGTCCTGACTTTC	CASSPPLNSGANVLTF
few	TRBV21-1	TRBJ1-4	.	TGTGCCAGCAGCAGAATAAGGACAGGGGCGACTTATAATGAAAAACTGTTTTTT	CASSRIRTGATYNEKLFF
.	TRBV18	TRBJ2-7	TRBD2	TGTGCCAGCTCACCATCACTAGCGGGGATGGACGAGCAGTACTTC	CASSPSLAGMDEQYF
.	TRBV12-3/TRBV12-4	TRBJ1-2	.	TGTGCCAGCACCCCCCTGGGGGGCTATGGCTACACCTTC	CASTPLGGYGYTF
.	TRBV19	TRBJ2-5	.	TGTGCCAGTAGTTCAATGAACGGAGAGACCCAGTACTTC	CASSSMNGETQYF
.	TRBV18	TRBJ1-1	TRBD1	TGTGCCAGCTCGCTAGGGGGCGACAGGCCCGGGGGAGCTTTCTTT	CASSLGGDRPGGAFF
once	TRBV5-4	TRBJ2-4	TRBD1	TGTGCCAGCAGCCTGGCGCCCAGGGGGAATTGGGACATTCAGTACTTC	CASSLAPRGNWDIQYF
.	TRBV6-5	TRBJ1-1	TRBD1	TGTGCCAGCAGTTACACAGGGGTGGACACTGAAGCTTTCTTT	CASSYTGVDTEAFF
.	TRBV7-9	TRBJ2-4	TRBD1	TGTGCCAGCAGCTCCCAGACAGGGACCAAAAACATTCAGTACTTC	CASSSQTGTKNIQYF
.	TRBV2	TRBJ1-2	.	TGTGCCAGCAGTGTAACGGGGGGTTTTGACTATGGCTACACCTTC	CASSVTGGFDYGYTF
.	TRBV27	TRBJ1-2	TRBD1	TGTGCCAGCAGTGCAACAGGGGAAGGCTACACCTTC	CASSATGEGYTF
.	TRBV11-2	TRBJ1-2	.	TGTGCCAGCAGCTTAGGATCAGGGCAACCCTATGGCTACACCTTC	CASSLGSGQPYGYTF
.	TRBV12-3/TRBV12-4	TRBJ1-3	.	TGTGCCAGCAGCAGAAGCTCTGGAAACACCATATATTTT	CASSRSSGNTIYF
.	TRBV7-2	TRBJ1-6	TRBD1	TGTGCCAGCAGCTCCGGGACAGGGTACTATAATTCACCCCTCCACTTT	CASSSGTGYYNSPLHF
.	TRBV5-4	TRBJ2-5	TRBD2	TGTGCCAGCAGCCGGCCGGGACTAGCGGGAACAGAGACCCAGTACTTC	CASSRPGLAGTETQYF
few	TRBV19	TRBJ1-2	.	TGTGCCAGTAGTCGGACTGACGAGTATGGCTACACCTTC	CASSRTDEYGYTF
.	TRBV7-3	TRBJ2-7	TRBD2	TGTGCCAGCACCAAAATCGGGCTAGCGGGACCCTATCCCGGGGTCTTACCCTGCGAGCAGTACTTC	CASTKIGLAGPYPGVLPCEQYF
.	TRBV2	TRBJ1-1	.	TGTGCCAGCAGTGGTCAGGGGTCGGGGAACACTGAAGCTTTCTTT	CASSGQGSGNTEAFF
.	TRBV4-3	TRBJ1-6	.	TGCGCCAGCAGCCAAGACAGGCGAGCCTATAATTCACCCCTCCACTTT	CASSQDRRAYNSPLHF
.	TRBV7-9	TRBJ1-4	.	TGTGCCAGCAGCTGGGGCAGGACACAGATTCCCGCTAATGAAAAACTGTTTTTT	CASSWGRTQIPANEKLFF
.	TRBV5-1	TRBJ2-3	TRBD2	TGCGCCAGCAGCTTGAAGTATCTAGCGGGGGGCACAGATACGCAGTATTTT	CASSLKYLAGGTDTQYF
few	TRBV7-3	TRBJ1-1	.	TGTGCCAGCAGCTTAAACAGGGTGAACACTGAAGCTTTCTTT	CASSLNRVNTEAFF
.	TRBV6-2/TRBV6-3	TRBJ1-4	.	TGTGCCAGCAGTTACCCGACGGGAGGCACTAATGAAAAACTGTTTTTT	CASSYPTGGTNEKLFF
.	TRBV7-2	TRBJ2-1	TRBD2	TGTGCCAGCAGCCCGGGACTAGCGGGAGATGAGCAGTTCTTC	CASSPGLAGDEQFF
.	TRBV6-2/TRBV6-3	TRBJ1-6	.	TGTGCCAGCAGTACCCGCAGGACAGCATATAATTCACCCCTCCACTTT	CASSTRRTAYNSPLHF
.	TRBV7-2	TRBJ1-2	.	TGTGCCAGCAGCGCGACCGGGACAAACTATGGCTACACCTTC	CASSATGTNYGYTF
.	TRBV10-1	TRBJ1-2	TRBD1	TGCGCCAGCAGTCCCGGGACAGACCCCTATGGCTACACCTTC	CASSPGTDPYGYTF
many	TRBV4-2	TRBJ1-4	.	TGTGCCAGCAGCCAAGATTATGGCAGGGAGGAGAGGGAAAAACTGTTTTTT	CASSQDYGREEREKLFF
.	TRBV6-5	TRBJ1-2	TRBD1	TGTGCCAGCAGCGGGACAGGGACTGGCTACACCTTC	CASSGTGTGYTF
once	TRBV7-9	TRBJ2-3	.	TGTGCCACCCCTCCCCCGCAGGGCAGCACAGATACGCAGTATTTT	CATPPPQGSTDTQYF
.	TRBV15	TRBJ2-1	.	TGTGCCACCAGCACCCTGCGCGGGAAAAATTGGAATGAGCAGTTCTTC	CATSTLRGKNWNEQFF
.	TRBV7-2	TRBJ1-3	.	TGTGCCAGCAGCTTGGACAGTCCAACTACGGGAAACACCATATATTTT	CASSLDSPTTGNTIYF
.	TRBV5-4	TRBJ2-5	TRBD2	TGTGCCAGCAGCTTGGTCGGACTAGCGGGCCAAGAGACCCAGTACTTC	CASSLVGLAGQETQYF
.	TRBV9	TRBJ2-2	.	TGTGCCAGCGCCCGGAGGGCAGGGGGTAACACCGGGGAGCTGTTTTTT	CASARRAGGNTGELFF
.	TRBV5-1	TRBJ2-2	.	TGCGCCAGCAGCTTCTCACAGCTGGGTACCGGGGAGCTGTTTTTT	CASSFSQLGTGELFF
once	TRBV15	TRBJ2-7	TRBD1	TGTGCCACCAGCGGGGGGACAGGGGGTAGGGAGCAGTACTTC	CATSGGTGGREQYF
once	TRBV29-1	TRBJ2-1	TRBD2	TGCAGCGTTGGATCCTATAGCGGGGGGAGCGAGCAGTTCTTC	CSVGSYSGGSEQFF
.	TRBV19	TRBJ2-2	.	TGTGCCAGTAGTACTAGACAGCTCGGGGAGCTGTTTTTT	CASSTRQLGELFF
.	TRBV4-1	TRBJ2-1	TRBD1	TGCGCCAGCAGCCAAGCGGGACAGGGTTCGGTTGAGCAGTTCTTC	CASSQAGQGSVEQFF
.	TRBV5-1	TRBJ2-5	.	TGCGCCAGCAGCTCGGGACTAGAGACCCAGTACTTC	CASSSGLETQYF
.	TRBV2	TRBJ2-7	.	TGTGCCAGCAGCTTTCGGGGGAAATTAAGCTACGAGCAGTACTTC	CASSFRGKLSYEQYF
.	TRBV28	TRBJ1-5	.	TGTGCCGTGGGGGGGGCGGGTCAGCCCCAGCATTTT	CAVGGAGQPQHF
.	TRBV6-2/TRBV6-3	TRBJ2-3	.	TGTGCCAGCAGTTACGGCCCTGGACAGAGCACAGATACGCAGTATTTT	CASSYGPGQSTDTQYF